A single sample gave rise to the 21 T cell receptor beta chains below, sequenced in a study of blood T cells in healthy people across ages (dated by TCRdb to the mid-2010s). Receptor libraries were prepared by 5' RACE. Instrument on record: Illumina HiSeq 2500. A second PCR of about 7 to 12 cycles was run with a J-beta primer mix and a sample-barcoded 5' primer. Using fastp at Q25 and MiXCR, TCRdb reprocessed the public reads and kept productive beta chains. CDR3 protein duplicates are merged, each entry listing the most common genes and DNA. The sample yields fewer than 900,000 distinct CDR3 sequences; roughly two fifths were counted once. The ten top clones hold roughly 19% of the sample. The sample taken for sequencing was blood. The receptors stem from a woman aged 55-69 years in good health.

This clonotype has more than one count but fewer than ten. This chain links TRBV3-1 with TRBJ2-1, with 9 bases that match TRBD2. This CDR3 has 16 amino acids. Germline CDR1 and CDR2: LGHDT and YNNKEL (reference sequence). Losses at the gene ends were 4 bases for V and 6 bases for J; bases not matched to a gene: 10. Here the CDR3 reads CASSPERSGGFNEQFF. The CDR3 coding sequence is TGTGCCAGCAGCCCAGAGCGGAGCGGGGGGTTCAATGAGCAGTTCTTC.

This clonotype was detected many times. The V call is TRBV12-3 or TRBV12-4, the J call TRBJ2-7; TRBD1 matches 7 bases. The CDR3 is 14 residues long. With V trimmed by 4 bases and J by 3 bases, 6 bases remained unmatched. The CDR3 sequence: CASSSLQGNYEQYF. Written as DNA, the CDR3 is TGTGCCAGCAGTTCCTTACAGGGGAACTACGAGCAGTACTTC.

This clonotype was detected only once. A much larger clone is a single base away; this may be a read error. The chain carries TRBV20-1 and TRBJ2-7; 8 bases align to TRBD2. The CDR3 loop spans 13 amino acids. The germline V gene encodes CDR1 DFQATT and CDR2 SNEGSKA (reference sequence). V dropped 6 bases and J dropped 4; count of bases not matched to a gene: 8. The CDR3 DNA is TGCAGTGCACCGGGACTAGTGGATTACGAGCAGTACTTC. Its protein product is CSAPGLVDYEQYF.

The V call is TRBV3-1, the J call TRBJ2-7; D remains ambiguous. CDR1 LGHDT and CDR2 YNNKEL come from the germline V gene (reference sequence). CDR3 length equals 14 residues. Trimming cost V 1 base and J 1 base, with 8 bases left between them. CDR3 loop: CASSQGGESYEQYF. The CDR3 DNA sequence: TGTGCCAGCAGCCAAGGCGGAGAATCCTACGAGCAGTACTTC.

This clonotype was seen only once. The rearrangement joins TRBV29-1 to TRBJ2-3; 11 nucleotides line up with TRBD2. The CDR3 extends over 15 amino acids. CDR1 is SQVTM, CDR2 ANQGSEA, per germline. V was pared by 8 bases and J by 2 bases, with 9 bases of the junction left unmatched. The CDR3 sequence is CSSILAGENTDTQYF. For the CDR3, the DNA is TGCAGCTCCATACTAGCGGGAGAGAACACAGATACGCAGTATTTT.

CDR3 residues: CSARDLGPTNNEQFF. In nucleotides, the CDR3 is TGCAGTGCTAGAGATCTTGGCCCAACCAACAATGAGCAGTTCTTC. V usage is TRBV20-1 and J usage is TRBJ2-1; D ambiguous. The CDR3 consists of 15 residues. V was trimmed by 0 bases and J by 5 bases, leaving 14 bases between them. The germline gives CDR1 DFQATT, CDR2 SNEGSKA (reference sequence).

This CDR3 is CASSQDQASGPLKQYNEQFF. CDR3 nucleotide sequence: TGTGCCAGCAGCCAAGATCAAGCTAGCGGACCATTAAAACAATACAATGAGCAGTTCTTC. This chain connects TRBV4-2 to TRBJ2-1, with 7 bases identical to TRBD2. The CDR3 length is 20 residues. The germline V gene has CDR1 LGHNA and CDR2 YNFKEQ. The V gene end was trimmed by 0 bases and the J gene end by 4 bases; junction bases not matched to a gene: 18.

The table lists this clonotype with a few counts. This chain uses TRBV7-8 with TRBJ2-1; 7 bases align to TRBD2. Germline assignment: CDR1 SGHVS and CDR2 FQNEAQ. Trimming cost V 5 bases and J 10 bases; bases outside gene matches: 14. The CDR3 extends over 15 amino acids. In DNA, the CDR3 is TGTGCCAGCAGCCTACGCGGTATGACTAGCAGAGAGCAGTTCTTC. Its protein product is CASSLRGMTSREQFF.

This clonotype showed up just a few times. This chain connects TRBV20-1 to TRBJ1-5; 7 nucleotides match TRBD1. This CDR3 is built from 14 residues. V lost 6 bases to trimming and J lost 4 bases; unmatched junction nucleotides: 9. Germline lookup yields CDR1 DFQATT and CDR2 SNEGSKA (reference sequence). The CDR3 here is CSAPRTGANQPQHF. In nucleotides, the CDR3 is TGCAGTGCACCTCGGACAGGAGCAAATCAGCCCCAGCATTTT.

The chain links TRBV7-9 to TRBJ1-2; no clear D gene. CDR3 length: 14 residues. CDR1 is SEHNR and CDR2 is FQNEAQ in the germline V gene (reference sequence). V lost 5 bases and J 8 bases, leaving 18 bases between the germline ends. This CDR3 reads CASSAGPSSSGYTF. The CDR3 DNA follows: TGTGCCAGCAGCGCCGGGCCCTCTAGCTCCGGCTACACCTTC.

This clonotype was counted a single time. CDR3 amino acids: CSANTGGGGHTF. Written as DNA, the CDR3 is TGCAGTGCAAACACAGGGGGCGGCGGCCACACCTTC. The chain has TRBV20-1 and TRBJ1-2; 9 bases match TRBD1. This CDR3 is built from 12 residues. Germline-derived CDR1 and CDR2 are DFQATT and SNEGSKA (reference sequence). The V segment lost 6 bases and the J segment 12 bases; nucleotides outside the gene matches: 11.

This rearrangement joins TRBV7-3 to TRBJ2-1; 11 bases align to TRBD2. V shed 4 bases, J shed 10 bases, and the junction held 9 bases outside the gene matches. Looked up from germline, CDR1 is SGHTA and CDR2 is FQGTGA. The CDR3 length is 15 residues. CDR3 nucleotides: TGTGCCAGCAGCTCCGGGACTAGCGGCCCCTACGAGCAGTTCTTC. It encodes CASSSGTSGPYEQFF.

This clonotype was picked up many times. The chain links TRBV7-9 to TRBJ1-2, with a tentative D call TRBD1 (5 bases). This CDR3 region has 13 residues. Trimming pared 5 bases from V and 4 bases from J, leaving 11 bases between. The germline CDR1 and CDR2 sequences are SEHNR and FQNEAQ (reference sequence). CDR3 in DNA: TGTGCCAGCAGCCTGGACGGGGGCTATGGCTACACCTTC. Its translation is CASSLDGGYGYTF.

This clonotype was observed at least ten times. The chain has TRBV7-9 and TRBJ2-5; D remains unclear. This CDR3 spans 14 amino acids. Between the trimmed V and J ends, which lost 0 bases and 2 bases, there was a span of 7 bases. In germline, CDR1 is SEHNR, CDR2 FQNEAQ (reference sequence). The CDR3 nucleotides read TGTGCCAGCAGCTTAGCCCAGATTCAAGAGACCCAGTACTTC. Residues: CASSLAQIQETQYF.

V and J are TRBV7-9 and TRBJ2-1; no reliable D call. V lost 5 bases and J 8 bases, leaving 22 bases between the germline ends. The CDR3 contains 16 residues. Germline values: CDR1 SEHNR, CDR2 FQNEAQ (reference sequence). The DNA for the CDR3 is TGTGCCAGCAGCCCACCACTCGGGCTAGTGGTATATGAGCAGTTCTTC. This encodes CASSPPLGLVVYEQFF.

This clonotype was counted between two and nine times. The gene calls are TRBV12-5 and TRBJ2-3; 7 bases map to TRBD1. CDR1 and CDR2 (germline): LGHNT, FRNRAP. V trimming: 1 base; J trimming: 0 bases; junction bases outside the gene matches: 7. CDR3 length: 17 amino acids. In DNA, the CDR3 is TGTGCTAGTGGTTTGGGAAACAGGGGTTCTAGCACAGATACGCAGTATTTT. Translation gives CASGLGNRGSSTDTQYF.

This clonotype was recorded once. The V call is TRBV6-5, the J call TRBJ2-7; no firm D call. Per the germline V gene, CDR1 is MNHEY and CDR2 is SVGAGI. This CDR3 is built from 11 residues. With 6 bases removed from V and 6 bases from J, the gap between germline ends came to 9 bases. CDR3 bases: TGTGCCAGCAGAAACTACGTCGAGCAGTACTTC. This translates into CASRNYVEQYF.

This sequence joins TRBV29-1 and TRBJ2-7, with 10 positions matching TRBD2. V gave up 6 bases and J gave up 3 bases; unmatched junction bases: 14. Germline CDR1 and CDR2: SQVTM and ANQGSEA. The CDR3 extends over 16 amino acids. The CDR3 is CSVATYPGLALYEQYF. In DNA, the CDR3 is TGCAGCGTCGCCACCTATCCGGGACTAGCGCTCTACGAGCAGTACTTC.

The J gene is TRBJ2-1, the V gene TRBV7-9; 7 bases agree with TRBD1. There are 13 residues in the CDR3. Trimming at V came to 5 bases and at J to 9 bases, leaving 7 bases not matched to a gene. The germline V gene encodes CDR1 SEHNR and CDR2 FQNEAQ (reference sequence). CDR3 amino acids: CASSPLGGTEQFF. In DNA form, the CDR3 reads TGTGCCAGCAGCCCACTAGGGGGCACTGAGCAGTTCTTC.

This clonotype was counted many times. The rearrangement links TRBV7-9 to TRBJ2-6; D is unresolved. Germline assignment: CDR1 SEHNR and CDR2 FQNEAQ (reference sequence). Trimming stripped 7 bases from V and 4 bases from J, with 11 bases between. CDR3 length: 14 residues. CDR3 amino acids: CASNLMDGANVLTF. The DNA for the CDR3 is TGTGCCAGCAACCTTATGGACGGGGCCAACGTCCTGACTTTC.

This chain uses TRBV12-3 or TRBV12-4 with TRBJ2-3; D possibly matches TRBD1 or TRBD2 (6 bases each). V was shortened by 8 bases and J by 5 bases, with 17 bases between the two germline ends. The CDR3 has 14 residues. The CDR3 is CASRGLYIGDTQYF. DNA of the CDR3: TGTGCCAGCCGGGGGCTTTACATAGGAGATACGCAGTATTTT.